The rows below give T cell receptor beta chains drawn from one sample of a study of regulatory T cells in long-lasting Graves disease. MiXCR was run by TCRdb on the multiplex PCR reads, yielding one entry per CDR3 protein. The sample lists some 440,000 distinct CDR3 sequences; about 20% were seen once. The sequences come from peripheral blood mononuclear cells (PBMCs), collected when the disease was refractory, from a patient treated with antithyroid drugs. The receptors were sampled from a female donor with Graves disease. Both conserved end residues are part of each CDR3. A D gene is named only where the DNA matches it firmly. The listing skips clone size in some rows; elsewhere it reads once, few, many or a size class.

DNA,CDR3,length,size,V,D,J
TGTGCCAGCAGTTTATTTGGGCAGCCCCAGCATTTT,CASSLFGQPQHF,12,many,TRBV28,-,TRBJ1-5
TGTGCCAGCAGCTTAGGGCGTGTTAGCGGGAGTTCCTACAATGAGCAGTTCTTC,CASSLGRVSGSSYNEQFF,18,-,TRBV7-9,TRBD2,TRBJ2-1
TGCGCCAGCAGCGAAAGGGCAAGGGATGGCTACACCTTC,CASSERARDGYTF,13,-,TRBV5-1,-,TRBJ1-2
TGTGCCAGCACCCTCTCCAGGGGGGAATTCTCCTACGAGCAGTACTTC,CASTLSRGEFSYEQYF,16,few,TRBV2,-,TRBJ2-7
-,CASSFARGNSFRYF,14,many,TRBV28,-,TRBJ2-4
TGCAGCGTTGACAACAAAAACATTCAGTACTTC,CSVDNKNIQYF,11,many,TRBV29-1,-,TRBJ2-4
TGTGCCAGCAGCCAAGGGGAAGGTCCCTACGAGCAGTACTTC,CASSQGEGPYEQYF,14,few,TRBV4-2,-,TRBJ2-7
TGTGCCAGCAGTTTTAAAGTGCACCAAGAGACCCAGTACTTC,CASSFKVHQETQYF,14,-,TRBV27,-,TRBJ2-5
TGTGCCAGCAGCTACACCTCCTACGAGCAGTACTTC,CASSYTSYEQYF,12,many,TRBV5-4,-,TRBJ2-7
TGTGCCATCAGTGAACAGCGGGAGTACGAGCAGTACTTC,CAISEQREYEQYF,13,-,TRBV10-3,TRBD2,TRBJ2-7
TGTGCCAGCAGCTCTTACAGGGGAGGGGGTCAGCCCCAGCATTTT,CASSSYRGGGQPQHF,15,-,TRBV7-8,TRBD1,TRBJ1-5
TGTGCCAGCAGTTTGGTGAGGGGATATTGGGAGACCCAGTACTTC,CASSLVRGYWETQYF,15,many,TRBV28,-,TRBJ2-5
TGTGCCAGCAGCCTCCGGACCTTCTACGAGCAGTACTTC,CASSLRTFYEQYF,13,few,TRBV7-2,-,TRBJ2-7
TGTGCCTGGACTACAACAGCGACTGGGGCTGAAGCTTTCTTT,CAWTTTATGAEAFF,14,many,TRBV30,-,TRBJ1-1
TGTGCCAGCAGAGAGGCAGGAAGCTATGGCTACACCTTC,CASREAGSYGYTF,13,-,TRBV6-1,-,TRBJ1-2
TGCAGCGTTGAATTTTGGTTGGAGGGTGAGCAGTTCTTC,CSVEFWLEGEQFF,13,few,TRBV29-1,-,TRBJ2-1
TGTGCCAGCAGTTTGGGGCGGGAAAAACTGTTTTTT,CASSLGREKLFF,12,many,TRBV28,-,TRBJ1-4
TGTGCCTGGAGTGCCGGGACAGCAGCCTTGGAAAAACTGTTTTTT,CAWSAGTAALEKLFF,15,few,TRBV30,TRBD1,TRBJ1-4
TGTGCCAGCAGCTTCAGTGCTCAGGGGGGATACGAGCAGTACTTC,CASSFSAQGGYEQYF,15,few,TRBV9,-,TRBJ2-7
TGCAGCGTTGAATTCGAGGGGGCGAGGTATGGCTACACCTTC,CSVEFEGARYGYTF,14,many,TRBV29-1,TRBD1,TRBJ1-2
TGTGCCAGCAGTTCCGCCGGGTTGGGGCTACTAGCGGGGCGCCACTACGAGCAGTACTTC,CASSSAGLGLLAGRHYEQYF,20,few,TRBV12-3/TRBV12-4,TRBD2,TRBJ2-7
TGCAGCGTTGAGTTGGTGAACACTGAAGCTTTCTTT,CSVELVNTEAFF,12,many,TRBV29-1,-,TRBJ1-1
TGTGCCAGCAGCCCCTGGACTAGCGCGAACTACGAGCAGTACTTC,CASSPWTSANYEQYF,15,once,TRBV3-1,TRBD2,TRBJ2-7
TGTGCGAACAGGGGGCAAAATTCACCCCTCCACTTT,CANRGQNSPLHF,12,-,TRBV30,TRBD1,TRBJ1-6
TGTGCCAGCAGTTTAGCCGGGACGGGAGAAGAGACCCAGTACTTC,CASSLAGTGEETQYF,15,many,TRBV28,-,TRBJ2-5
TGTGCCAGCAGCCCTGGACTGTGGGTTGACTCTGGGGCCAACGTCCTGACTTTC,CASSPGLWVDSGANVLTF,18,few,TRBV7-2,-,TRBJ2-6
TGTGCCATCAGGACGACAGGCGGCACTGAAGCTTTCTTT,CAIRTTGGTEAFF,13,once,TRBV10-3,-,TRBJ1-1
TGCGCCAGCAGCTTTGGACTTCGGAACACCGGGGAGCTGTTTTTT,CASSFGLRNTGELFF,15,-,TRBV5-1,-,TRBJ2-2
TGTGCCAGCAGTTTAGGGACGTGGGATCGCGGGGCCAACGTCCTGACTTTC,CASSLGTWDRGANVLTF,17,many,TRBV12-3/TRBV12-4,-,TRBJ2-6
TGCAGTGCTCAGGGGGTTAGCAATCAGCCCCAGCATTTT,CSAQGVSNQPQHF,13,few,TRBV20-1,TRBD1,TRBJ1-5
TGTGCCAGCAGAGCCCCGGGACAGAAAATCTATGGCTACACCTTC,CASRAPGQKIYGYTF,15,-,TRBV5-6,TRBD1,TRBJ1-2
TGTGCCAGCAGCCCACTGGGACAGGGGACGGAGACCCAGTACTTC,CASSPLGQGTETQYF,15,-,TRBV25-1,TRBD1,TRBJ2-5
TGTGCCAGCATCGCCGGGACTAGGCCCTACAATGAGCAGTTCTTC,CASIAGTRPYNEQFF,15,few,TRBV6-1,TRBD2,TRBJ2-1
TGCGCCAGCAGCCGGAAGGGGGCGCCTCCTGGCCCTACCTATGGCTACACCTTC,CASSRKGAPPGPTYGYTF,18,-,TRBV5-1,TRBD1,TRBJ1-2
TGTGCCAGCAGCTCAAGTAATACCCACTACGAGCAGTACTTC,CASSSSNTHYEQYF,14,-,TRBV5-4,-,TRBJ2-7
TGTGCCAGCAATTCGAGGGCCAAGGAACTTCCCTACTTC,CASNSRAKELPYF,13,-,TRBV14,-,TRBJ2-7
TGTGCCAGCAGCCAATCAGGGCCTGGAAACACCATATATTTT,CASSQSGPGNTIYF,14,-,TRBV14,-,TRBJ1-3
TGTGCCAGCAGCCCCAGGAACAGGGATGGCTACACCTTC,CASSPRNRDGYTF,13,-,TRBV7-3,-,TRBJ1-2
TGCAGCGTTGCACCGGGGACAGGGCAGCAAGAGACCCAGTACTTC,CSVAPGTGQQETQYF,15,-,TRBV29-1,TRBD1,TRBJ2-5
TGCAGTGCGCGGACTAGCGGGAGTTACGAGCAGTACTTC,CSARTSGSYEQYF,13,many,TRBV20-1,TRBD2,TRBJ2-7
TGTGCCAGCAGCTTAAGGCGTGGACTAGCGAAGGGAGAGACCCAGTACTTC,CASSLRRGLAKGETQYF,17,many,TRBV11-1,TRBD2,TRBJ2-5
TGTGCCAGCAGCTTAGCCCAGACTAGTAAGGAGGTCAATGAGCAGTTCTTC,CASSLAQTSKEVNEQFF,17,few,TRBV7-9,-,TRBJ2-1
TGTGCCAGTACCCCTACGGCGGCGGACATTCAGTACTTC,CASTPTAADIQYF,13,few,TRBV19,-,TRBJ2-4
TGTGCCAGCAGCTTAAGTTCCTGGGGCTACACCTTC,CASSLSSWGYTF,12,-,TRBV7-9,-,TRBJ1-2
TGCGCCAGCAGCTTGGACAGCAGCAGGGGCTCCTACGAGCAGTACTTC,CASSLDSSRGSYEQYF,16,few,TRBV5-1,-,TRBJ2-7
TGTGCCAGCAGCAAAGGAGCGCGGGCTAGGGAAAAACTGTTTTTT,CASSKGARAREKLFF,15,few,TRBV5-8,-,TRBJ1-4
TGTGCCACGGGACAGGGAGGACAGCCCCAGCATTTT,CATGQGGQPQHF,12,few,TRBV24-1,TRBD1,TRBJ1-5
TGTGCCTGGAGTCATCGGGTTGTTAGCAATCAGCCCCAGCATTTT,CAWSHRVVSNQPQHF,15,many,TRBV30,-,TRBJ1-5
TGCAGCGTTGGGCATTCGGGGGCGAGGGCCGAGATTGGAACCTTC,CSVGHSGARAEIGTF,15,-,TRBV29-1,-,TRBJ1-2
TGTGCCAGCAGGGCCGCCGGGACAGGGCTGAGCACCGGGGAGCTGTTTTTT,CASRAAGTGLSTGELFF,17,-,TRBV25-1,TRBD1,TRBJ2-2